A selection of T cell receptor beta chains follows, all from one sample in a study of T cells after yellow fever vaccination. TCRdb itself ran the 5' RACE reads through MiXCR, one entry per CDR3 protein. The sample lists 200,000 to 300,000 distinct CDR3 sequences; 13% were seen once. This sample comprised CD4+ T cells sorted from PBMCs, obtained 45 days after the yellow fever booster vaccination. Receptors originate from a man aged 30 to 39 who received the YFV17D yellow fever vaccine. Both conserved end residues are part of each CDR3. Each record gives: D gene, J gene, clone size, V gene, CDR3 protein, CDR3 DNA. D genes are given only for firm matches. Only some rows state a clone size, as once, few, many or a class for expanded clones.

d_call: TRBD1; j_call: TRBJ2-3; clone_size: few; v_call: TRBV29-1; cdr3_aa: CSVSPTGSTDTQYF; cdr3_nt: TGCAGCGTTTCCCCGACAGGGAGCACAGATACGCAGTATTTT
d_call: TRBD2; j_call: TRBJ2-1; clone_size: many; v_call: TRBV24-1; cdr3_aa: CATSDFGLAGAEQFF; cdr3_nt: TGTGCCACCAGTGATTTTGGGTTAGCGGGAGCTGAGCAGTTCTTC
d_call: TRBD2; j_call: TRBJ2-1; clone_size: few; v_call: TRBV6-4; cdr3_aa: CASSDSISGSSYNEQFF; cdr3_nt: TGTGCCAGCAGTGACTCGATCAGCGGGAGCTCCTACAATGAGCAGTTCTTC
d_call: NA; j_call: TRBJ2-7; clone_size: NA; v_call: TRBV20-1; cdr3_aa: CSAARSSSPTIEQYF; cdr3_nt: TGCAGTGCCGCACGTTCTTCCTCACCCACAATCGAGCAGTACTTC
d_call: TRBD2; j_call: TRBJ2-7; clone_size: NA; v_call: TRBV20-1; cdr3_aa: CSAKSLLAATHYEQYF; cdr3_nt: TGCAGTGCGAAGAGCTTGCTAGCGGCAACACACTACGAGCAGTACTTC
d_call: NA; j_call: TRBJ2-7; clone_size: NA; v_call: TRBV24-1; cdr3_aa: CATQGISYGQYF; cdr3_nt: TGTGCCACCCAGGGCATCTCCTACGGGCAGTACTTC
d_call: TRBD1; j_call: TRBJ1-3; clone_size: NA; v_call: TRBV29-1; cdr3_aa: CSVGQGSGNTIYF; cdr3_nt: TGCAGCGTCGGACAGGGCTCTGGAAACACCATATATTTT
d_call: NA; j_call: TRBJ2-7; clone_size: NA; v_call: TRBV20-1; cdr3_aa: CSARAGLSEQYF; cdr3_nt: TGCAGTGCTAGAGCTGGCCTCTCCGAGCAGTACTTC
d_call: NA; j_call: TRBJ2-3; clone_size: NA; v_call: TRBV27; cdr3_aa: CASSFTITDTQYF; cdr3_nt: TGTGCCAGCAGTTTCACGATCACAGATACGCAGTATTTT
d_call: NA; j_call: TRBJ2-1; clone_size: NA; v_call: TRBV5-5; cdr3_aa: CASSLARDYEQFF; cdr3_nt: TGTGCCAGCAGCTTGGCCAGGGACTATGAGCAGTTCTTC
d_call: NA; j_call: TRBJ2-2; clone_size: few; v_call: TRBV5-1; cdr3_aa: CASSDQGTGELFF; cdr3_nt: TGCGCCAGCAGCGATCAGGGCACCGGGGAGCTGTTTTTT
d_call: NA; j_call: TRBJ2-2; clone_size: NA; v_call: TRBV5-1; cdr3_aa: CASSQSSSRTGTGELFF; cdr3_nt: TGCGCCAGCAGTCAATCGTCGTCGCGCACCGGCACCGGGGAGCTGTTTTTT
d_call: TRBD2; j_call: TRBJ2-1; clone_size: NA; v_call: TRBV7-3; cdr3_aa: CASSLIGSGTYNEQFF; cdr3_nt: TGTGCCAGCAGCTTAATCGGTAGCGGGACATACAATGAGCAGTTCTTC
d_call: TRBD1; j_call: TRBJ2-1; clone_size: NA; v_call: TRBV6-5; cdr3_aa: CASSYPAAGGLSYNEQFF; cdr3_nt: TGTGCCAGCAGTTACCCAGCCGCAGGGGGCTTATCCTACAATGAGCAGTTCTTC
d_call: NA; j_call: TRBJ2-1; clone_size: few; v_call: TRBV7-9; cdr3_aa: CASGPVTTYNEQFF; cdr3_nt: TGTGCCAGCGGGCCCGTGACAACGTACAATGAGCAGTTCTTC
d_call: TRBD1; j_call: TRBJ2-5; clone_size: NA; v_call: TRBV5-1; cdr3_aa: CASSLAPQGTKETQYF; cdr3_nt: TGCGCCAGCAGCTTGGCACCACAGGGGACGAAAGAGACCCAGTACTTC
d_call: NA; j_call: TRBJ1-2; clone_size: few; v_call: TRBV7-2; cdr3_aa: CASSHGRVLWGYTF; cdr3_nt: TGTGCCAGCAGCCATGGAAGGGTTTTGTGGGGCTACACCTTC
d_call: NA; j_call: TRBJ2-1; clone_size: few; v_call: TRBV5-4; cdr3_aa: CASSSGRESVYNEQFF; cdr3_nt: TGTGCCAGCAGCTCGGGTAGAGAAAGTGTGTACAATGAGCAGTTCTTC
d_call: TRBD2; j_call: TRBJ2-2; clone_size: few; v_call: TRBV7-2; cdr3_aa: CASGGSETGELFF; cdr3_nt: TGTGCCAGCGGCGGGAGTGAGACCGGGGAGCTGTTTTTT
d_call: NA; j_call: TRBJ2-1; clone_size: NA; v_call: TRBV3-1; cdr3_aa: CASSQMSLAYNEQFF; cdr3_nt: TGTGCCAGCAGCCAAATGTCACTGGCCTACAATGAGCAGTTCTTC
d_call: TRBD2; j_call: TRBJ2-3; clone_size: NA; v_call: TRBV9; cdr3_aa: CASSQSPSGSTDTQYF; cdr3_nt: TGTGCCAGCAGCCAAAGCCCTAGCGGGAGTACAGATACGCAGTATTTT
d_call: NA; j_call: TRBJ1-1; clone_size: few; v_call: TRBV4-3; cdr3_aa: CASSQDRRLNTEAFF; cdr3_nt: TGCGCCAGCAGCCAAGACAGACGGCTGAACACTGAAGCTTTCTTT
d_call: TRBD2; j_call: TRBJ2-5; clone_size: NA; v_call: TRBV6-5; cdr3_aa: CASTSKGTSGETQYF; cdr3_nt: TGTGCCAGCACTTCTAAAGGGACTAGCGGGGAGACCCAGTACTTC